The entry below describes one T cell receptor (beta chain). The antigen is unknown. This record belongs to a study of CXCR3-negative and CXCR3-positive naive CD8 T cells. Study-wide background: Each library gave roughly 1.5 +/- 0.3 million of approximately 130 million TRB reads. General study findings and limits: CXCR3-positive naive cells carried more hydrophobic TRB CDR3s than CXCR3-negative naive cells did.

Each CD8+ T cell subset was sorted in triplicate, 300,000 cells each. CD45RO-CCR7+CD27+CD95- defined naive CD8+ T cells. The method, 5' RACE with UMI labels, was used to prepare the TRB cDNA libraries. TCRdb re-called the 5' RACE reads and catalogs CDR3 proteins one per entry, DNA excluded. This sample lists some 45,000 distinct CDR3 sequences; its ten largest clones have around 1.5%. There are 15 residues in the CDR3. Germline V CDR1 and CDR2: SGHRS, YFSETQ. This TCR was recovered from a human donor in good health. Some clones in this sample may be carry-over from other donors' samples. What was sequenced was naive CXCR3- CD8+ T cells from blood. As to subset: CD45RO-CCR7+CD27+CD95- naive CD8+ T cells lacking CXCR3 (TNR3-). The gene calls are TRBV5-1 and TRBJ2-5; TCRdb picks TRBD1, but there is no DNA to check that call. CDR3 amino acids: CASSSYGDQEETQYF.